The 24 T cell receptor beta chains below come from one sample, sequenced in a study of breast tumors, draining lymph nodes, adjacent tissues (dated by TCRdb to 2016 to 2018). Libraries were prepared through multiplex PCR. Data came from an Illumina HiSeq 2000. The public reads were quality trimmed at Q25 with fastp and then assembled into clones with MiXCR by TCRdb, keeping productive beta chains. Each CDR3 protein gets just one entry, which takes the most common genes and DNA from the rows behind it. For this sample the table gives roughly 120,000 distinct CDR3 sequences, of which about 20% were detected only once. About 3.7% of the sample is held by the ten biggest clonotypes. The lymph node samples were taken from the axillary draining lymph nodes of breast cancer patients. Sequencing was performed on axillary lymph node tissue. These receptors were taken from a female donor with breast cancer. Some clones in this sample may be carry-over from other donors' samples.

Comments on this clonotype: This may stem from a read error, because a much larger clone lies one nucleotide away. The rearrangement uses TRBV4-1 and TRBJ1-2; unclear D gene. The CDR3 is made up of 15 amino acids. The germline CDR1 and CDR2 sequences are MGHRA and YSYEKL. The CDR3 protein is CASSQVDRLNYGYIF. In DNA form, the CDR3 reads TGCGCCAGCAGCCAAGTGGACCGGCTTAACTATGGCTACATCTTC.

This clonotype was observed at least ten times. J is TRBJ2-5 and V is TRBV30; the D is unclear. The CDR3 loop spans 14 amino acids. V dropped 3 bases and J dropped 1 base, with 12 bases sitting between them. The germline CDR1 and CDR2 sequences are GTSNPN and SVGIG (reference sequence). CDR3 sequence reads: CAWSEARLQETQYF. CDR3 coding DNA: TGTGCCTGGAGCGAGGCTCGCCTCCAAGAGACCCAGTACTTC.

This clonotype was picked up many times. CDR3 sequence: CASSLRGRDKTYEQYF. CDR3 DNA: TGTGCCAGCAGTTTACGGGGCCGGGACAAGACCTACGAGCAGTACTTC. The chain employs TRBV27 and TRBJ2-7; a weak D match, TRBD1 (6 bases). The CDR3 is 16 residues long. V lost 2 bases, J lost 2 bases, and 16 bases lay in between. Germline V gene sequence: CDR1 MNHEY, CDR2 SMNVEV (reference sequence).

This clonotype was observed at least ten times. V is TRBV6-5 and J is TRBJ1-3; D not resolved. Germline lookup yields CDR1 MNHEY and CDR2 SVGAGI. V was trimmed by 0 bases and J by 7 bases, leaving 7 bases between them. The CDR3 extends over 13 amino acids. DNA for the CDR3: TGTGCCAGCAGTTACTCGGGGTCGAACACCATATATTTT. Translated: CASSYSGSNTIYF.

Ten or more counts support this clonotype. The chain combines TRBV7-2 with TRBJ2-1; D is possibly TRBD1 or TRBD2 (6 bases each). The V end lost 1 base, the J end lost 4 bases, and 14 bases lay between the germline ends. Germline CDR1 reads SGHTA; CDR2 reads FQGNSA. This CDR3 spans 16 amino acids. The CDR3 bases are TGTGCCAGCAGCTTAGAAGTGGGGGGCCCATACAATGAGCAGTTCTTC. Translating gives CASSLEVGGPYNEQFF.

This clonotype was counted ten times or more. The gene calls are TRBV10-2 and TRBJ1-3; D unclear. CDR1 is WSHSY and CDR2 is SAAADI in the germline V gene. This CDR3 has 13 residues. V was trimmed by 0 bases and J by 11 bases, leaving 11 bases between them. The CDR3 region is CASSESSGISIYF. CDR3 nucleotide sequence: TGCGCCAGCAGTGAGTCGAGTGGGATTTCCATATATTTT.

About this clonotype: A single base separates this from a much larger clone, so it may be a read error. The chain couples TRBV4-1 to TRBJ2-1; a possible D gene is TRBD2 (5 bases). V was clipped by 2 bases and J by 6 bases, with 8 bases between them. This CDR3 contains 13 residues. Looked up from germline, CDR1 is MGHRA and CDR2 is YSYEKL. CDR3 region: CASSQFRGNEQFF. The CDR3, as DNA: TGCGCCAGCAGCCAATTCCGGGGCAATGAGCAGTTCTTC.

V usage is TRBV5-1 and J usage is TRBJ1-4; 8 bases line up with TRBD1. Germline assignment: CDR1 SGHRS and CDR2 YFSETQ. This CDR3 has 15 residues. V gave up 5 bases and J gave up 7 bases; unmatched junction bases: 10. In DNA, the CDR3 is TGCGCCAGCAGTCCCCGGACAGGGTATTCTGAAAAACTGTTTTTT. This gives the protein CASSPRTGYSEKLFF.

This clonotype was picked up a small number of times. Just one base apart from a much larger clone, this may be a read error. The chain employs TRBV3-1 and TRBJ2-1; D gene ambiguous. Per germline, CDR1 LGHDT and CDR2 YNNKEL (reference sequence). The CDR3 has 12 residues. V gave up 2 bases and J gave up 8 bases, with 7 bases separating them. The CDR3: CASSQLPDEQFF. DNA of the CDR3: TGTGCCAGCAGCCAATTACCGGATGAGCAGTTCTTC.

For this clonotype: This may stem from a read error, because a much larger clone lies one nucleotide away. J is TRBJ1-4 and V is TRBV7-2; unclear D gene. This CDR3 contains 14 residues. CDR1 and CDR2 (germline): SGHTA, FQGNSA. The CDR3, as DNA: TGTGCCAGCAGCCCGGACGCAGCTAATGAAAACCTGTTTTTT. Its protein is CASSPDAANENLFF. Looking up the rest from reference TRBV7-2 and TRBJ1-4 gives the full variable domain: GAGVSQSPSNKVTEKGKDVELRCDPISGHTALYWYRQSLGQGLEFLIYFQGNSAPDKSGLPSDRFSAERTGGSVSTLTIQRTQQEDSAVYLCASSPDAANENLFFGSGTQLSVL.

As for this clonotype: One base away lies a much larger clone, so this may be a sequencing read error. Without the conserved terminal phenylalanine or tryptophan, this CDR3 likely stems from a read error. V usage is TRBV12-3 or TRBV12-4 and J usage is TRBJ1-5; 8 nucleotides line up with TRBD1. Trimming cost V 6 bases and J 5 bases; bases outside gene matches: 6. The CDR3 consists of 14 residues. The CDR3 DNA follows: TGTGCCAGCAGCCTACAGGGGGTAGATCAGCCCCAGCATCTT. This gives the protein CASSLQGVDQPQHL.

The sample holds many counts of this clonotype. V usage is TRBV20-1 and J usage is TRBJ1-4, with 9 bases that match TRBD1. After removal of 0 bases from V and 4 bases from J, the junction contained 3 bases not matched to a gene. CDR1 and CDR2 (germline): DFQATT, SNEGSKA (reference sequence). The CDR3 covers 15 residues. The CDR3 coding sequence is TGCAGTGCTAGAGATTGGGGACAGGGTAATGAAAAACTGTTTTTT. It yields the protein CSARDWGQGNEKLFF.

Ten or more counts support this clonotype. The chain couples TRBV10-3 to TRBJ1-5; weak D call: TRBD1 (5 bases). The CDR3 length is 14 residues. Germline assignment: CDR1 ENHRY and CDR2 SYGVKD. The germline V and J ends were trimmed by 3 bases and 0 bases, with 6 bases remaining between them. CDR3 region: CAISDQGSNQPQHF. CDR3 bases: TGTGCCATCAGTGATCAGGGTAGCAATCAGCCCCAGCATTTT.

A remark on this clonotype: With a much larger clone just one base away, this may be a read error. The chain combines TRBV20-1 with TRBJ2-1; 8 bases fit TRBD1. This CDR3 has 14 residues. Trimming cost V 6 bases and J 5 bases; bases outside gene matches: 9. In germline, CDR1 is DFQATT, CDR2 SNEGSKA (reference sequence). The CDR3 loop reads CSAVPGQEDNEQFF. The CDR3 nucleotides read TGCAGTGCCGTTCCGGGACAGGAGGACAATGAGCAGTTCTTC.

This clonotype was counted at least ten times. The CDR3 bases are TGCAGCGTTGACGAGGCAGTGAATGGCTACACCTTC. Its protein is CSVDEAVNGYTF. The genes are TRBV29-1 and TRBJ1-2, with D uncertain. The CDR3 is 12 amino acids. The V gene's germline CDR1 is SQVTM and CDR2 ANQGSEA. V was cut by 3 bases and J by 6 bases, with 11 bases left in between.

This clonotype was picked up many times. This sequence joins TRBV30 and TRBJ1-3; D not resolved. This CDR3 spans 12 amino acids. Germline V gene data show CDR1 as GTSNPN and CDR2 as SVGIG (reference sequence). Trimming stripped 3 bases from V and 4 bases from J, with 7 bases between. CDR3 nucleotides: TGTGCCTGGAGCGACCAGGGAAACACCATATATTTT. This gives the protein CAWSDQGNTIYF. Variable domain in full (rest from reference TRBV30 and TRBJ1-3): SQTIHQWPATLVQPVGSPLSLECTVEGTSNPNLYWYRQAAGRGLQLLFYSVGIGQISSEVPQNLSASRPQDRQFILSSKKLLLSDSGFYLCAWSDQGNTIYFGEGSWLTVV.

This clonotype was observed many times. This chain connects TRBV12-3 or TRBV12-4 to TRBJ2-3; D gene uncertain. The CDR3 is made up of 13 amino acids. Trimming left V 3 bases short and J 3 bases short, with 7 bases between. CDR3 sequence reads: CASSFMGTDTQYF. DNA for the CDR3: TGTGCCAGCAGTTTTATGGGGACAGATACGCAGTATTTT.

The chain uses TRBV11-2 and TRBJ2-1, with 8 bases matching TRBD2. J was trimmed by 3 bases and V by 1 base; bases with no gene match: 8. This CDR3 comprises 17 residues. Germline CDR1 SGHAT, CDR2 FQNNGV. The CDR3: CASSLGKREMSYNEQFF. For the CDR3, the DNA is TGTGCCAGCAGCTTAGGCAAGCGGGAGATGAGCTACAATGAGCAGTTCTTC.

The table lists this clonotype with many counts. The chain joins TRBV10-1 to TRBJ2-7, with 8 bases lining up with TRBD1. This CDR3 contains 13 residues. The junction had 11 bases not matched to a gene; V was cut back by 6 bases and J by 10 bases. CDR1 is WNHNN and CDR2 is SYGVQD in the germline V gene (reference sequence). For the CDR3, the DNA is TGCGCCAGCAGAAATATCGGGACAGGAGGACAGTACTTC. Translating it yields CASRNIGTGGQYF.

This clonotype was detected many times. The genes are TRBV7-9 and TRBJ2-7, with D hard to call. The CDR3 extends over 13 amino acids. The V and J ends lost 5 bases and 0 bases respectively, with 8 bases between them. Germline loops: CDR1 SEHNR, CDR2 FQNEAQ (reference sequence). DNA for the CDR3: TGTGCCAGCAGCCCAAGCGACTCCTACGAGCAGTACTTC. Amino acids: CASSPSDSYEQYF.

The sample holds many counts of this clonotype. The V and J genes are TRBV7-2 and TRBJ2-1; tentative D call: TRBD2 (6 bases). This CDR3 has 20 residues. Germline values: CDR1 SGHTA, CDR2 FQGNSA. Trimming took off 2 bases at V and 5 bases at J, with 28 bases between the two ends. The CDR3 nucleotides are TGTGCCAGCAGCTTATGGACTGGGGGAGGCGCGGTAGGTCGTCACAATGAGCAGTTCTTC. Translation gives CASSLWTGGGAVGRHNEQFF. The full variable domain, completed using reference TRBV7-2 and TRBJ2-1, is GAGVSQSPSNKVTEKGKDVELRCDPISGHTALYWYRQSLGQGLEFLIYFQGNSAPDKSGLPSDRFSAERTGGSVSTLTIQRTQQEDSAVYLCASSLWTGGGAVGRHNEQFFGPGTRLTVL.

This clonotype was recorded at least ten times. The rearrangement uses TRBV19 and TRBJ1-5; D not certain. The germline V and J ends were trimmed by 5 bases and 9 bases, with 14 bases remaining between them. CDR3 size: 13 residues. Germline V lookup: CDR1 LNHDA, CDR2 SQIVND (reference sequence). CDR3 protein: CASSHDPRRPQHF. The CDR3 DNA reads TGTGCCAGTAGTCACGACCCTCGACGGCCCCAGCATTTT. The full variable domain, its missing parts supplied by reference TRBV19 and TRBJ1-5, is DGGITQSPKYLFRKEGQNVTLSCEQNLNHDAMYWYRQDPGQGLRLIYYSQIVNDFQKGDIAEGYSVSREKKESFPLTVTSAQKNPTAFYLCASSHDPRRPQHFGDGTRLSIL.

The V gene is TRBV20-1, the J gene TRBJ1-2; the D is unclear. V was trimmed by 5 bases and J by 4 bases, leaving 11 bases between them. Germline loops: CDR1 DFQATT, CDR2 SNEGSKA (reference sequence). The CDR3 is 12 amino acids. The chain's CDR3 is CSAGVGSYGYTF. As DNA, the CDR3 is TGCAGTGCTGGCGTGGGGAGCTATGGCTACACCTTC.

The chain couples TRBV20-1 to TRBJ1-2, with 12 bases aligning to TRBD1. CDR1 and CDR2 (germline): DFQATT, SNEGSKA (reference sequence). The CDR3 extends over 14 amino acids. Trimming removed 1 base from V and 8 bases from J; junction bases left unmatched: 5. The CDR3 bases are TGCAGTGCTAGAGGGGGACAGGGGGCGGGGGGCTACACCTTC. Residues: CSARGGQGAGGYTF.